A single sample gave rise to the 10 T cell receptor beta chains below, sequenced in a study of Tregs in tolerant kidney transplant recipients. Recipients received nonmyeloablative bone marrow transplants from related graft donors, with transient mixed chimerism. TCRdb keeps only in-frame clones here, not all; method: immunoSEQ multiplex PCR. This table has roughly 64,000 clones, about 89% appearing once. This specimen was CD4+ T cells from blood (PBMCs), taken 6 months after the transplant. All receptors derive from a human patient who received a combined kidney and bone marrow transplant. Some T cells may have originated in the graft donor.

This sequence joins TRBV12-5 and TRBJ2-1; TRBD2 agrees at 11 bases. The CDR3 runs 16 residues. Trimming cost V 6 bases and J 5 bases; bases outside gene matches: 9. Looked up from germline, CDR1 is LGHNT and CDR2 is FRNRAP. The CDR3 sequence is CASGLELAGANNEQFF. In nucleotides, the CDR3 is TGTGCTAGTGGCCTCGAACTAGCGGGAGCCAACAATGAGCAGTTCTTC.

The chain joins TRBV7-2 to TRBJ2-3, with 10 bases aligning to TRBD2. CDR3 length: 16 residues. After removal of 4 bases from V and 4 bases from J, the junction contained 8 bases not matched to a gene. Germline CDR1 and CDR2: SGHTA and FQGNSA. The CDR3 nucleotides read TGTGCCAGCAGCTCCCCTAGCGGGGGTGCCTCAGATACGCAGTATTTT. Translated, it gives CASSSPSGGASDTQYF. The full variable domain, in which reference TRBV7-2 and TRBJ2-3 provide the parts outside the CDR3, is GAGVSQSPSNKVTEKGKDVELRCDPISGHTALYWYRQSLGQGLEFLIYFQGNSAPDKSGLPSDRFSAERTGGSVSTLTIQRTQQEDSAVYLCASSSPSGGASDTQYFGPGTRLTVL.

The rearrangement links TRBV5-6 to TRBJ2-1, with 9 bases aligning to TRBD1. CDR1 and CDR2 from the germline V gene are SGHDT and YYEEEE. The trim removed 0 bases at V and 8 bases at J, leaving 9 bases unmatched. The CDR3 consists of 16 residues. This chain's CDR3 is CASSLGPIQGADEQFF. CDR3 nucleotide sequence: TGTGCCAGCAGCTTGGGCCCTATACAGGGGGCGGATGAGCAGTTCTTC.

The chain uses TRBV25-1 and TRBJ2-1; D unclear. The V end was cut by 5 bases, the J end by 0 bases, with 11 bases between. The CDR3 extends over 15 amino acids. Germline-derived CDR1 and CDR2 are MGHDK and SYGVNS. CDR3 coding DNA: TGTGCCAGCAGTAAATTGGCGGACTCCTACAATGAGCAGTTCTTC. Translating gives CASSKLADSYNEQFF.

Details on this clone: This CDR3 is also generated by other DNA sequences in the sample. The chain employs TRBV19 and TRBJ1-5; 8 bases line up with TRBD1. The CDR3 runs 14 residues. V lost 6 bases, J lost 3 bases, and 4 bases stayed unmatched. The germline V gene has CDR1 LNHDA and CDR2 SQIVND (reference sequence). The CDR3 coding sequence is TGTGCCAGTAGAACGGACAGGGTCAATCAGCCCCAGCATTTT. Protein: CASRTDRVNQPQHF.

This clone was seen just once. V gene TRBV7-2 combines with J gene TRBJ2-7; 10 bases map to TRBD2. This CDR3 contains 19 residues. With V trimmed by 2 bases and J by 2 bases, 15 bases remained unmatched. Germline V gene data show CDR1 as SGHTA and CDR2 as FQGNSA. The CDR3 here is CASSLFRALASGGPYEQYF. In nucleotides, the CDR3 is TGTGCCAGCAGCTTATTTCGGGCTTTGGCTAGCGGGGGTCCCTACGAGCAGTACTTC.

CDR3 DNA: TGTGCCAGCAGCGTACACAACACAGGGAAAGTCGATGGCTACACCTTC. This encodes CASSVHNTGKVDGYTF. This chain joins TRBV9 and TRBJ1-2, with a weak D call TRBD1 (6 bases). Germline lookup yields CDR1 SGDLS and CDR2 YYNGEE. V shed 1 base and J shed 6 bases, with 19 bases lying between them. This CDR3 has 16 amino acids.

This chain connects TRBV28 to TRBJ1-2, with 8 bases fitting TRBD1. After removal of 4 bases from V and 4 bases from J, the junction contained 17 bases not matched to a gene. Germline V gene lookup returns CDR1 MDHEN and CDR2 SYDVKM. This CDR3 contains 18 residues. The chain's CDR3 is CASSSVLPDRGSFYGYTF. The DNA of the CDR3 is TGTGCCAGCAGTTCCGTCCTACCCGACAGGGGCTCGTTCTATGGCTACACCTTC.

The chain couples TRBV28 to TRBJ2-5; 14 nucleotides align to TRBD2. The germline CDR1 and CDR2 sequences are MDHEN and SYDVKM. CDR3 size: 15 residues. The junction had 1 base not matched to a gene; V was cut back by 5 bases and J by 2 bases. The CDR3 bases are TGTGCCAGCAGTGGGACTAGCGGGGGACAAGAGACCCAGTACTTC. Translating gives CASSGTSGGQETQYF.

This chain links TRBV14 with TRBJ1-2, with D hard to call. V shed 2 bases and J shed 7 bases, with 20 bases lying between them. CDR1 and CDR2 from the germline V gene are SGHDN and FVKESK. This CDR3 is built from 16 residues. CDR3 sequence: CASSQNSLAGAGGYTF. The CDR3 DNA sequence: TGTGCCAGCAGCCAAAACTCATTGGCAGGCGCGGGTGGCTACACCTTC.